This TCR beta chain emerged from a study of blood T cells in healthy people across ages. Findings of the study overall: Changes in expanded clonotypes were possibly confounded, as the CMV status of donors was unknown. A strong correlation was seen between TCR beta diversity and naive T cell percentage.

The germline CDR1 and CDR2 sequences are LGHNT and FRNRAP. Trimming left V 5 bases short and J 10 bases short, with 14 bases between. The CDR3 contains 12 residues. With regard to this clonotype: Its cognate antigen is unknown.

The authors ran a second PCR of about 6 to 11 cycles using a sample-barcoded 5' primer and a J-beta primer mix. One entry per CDR3 protein results from TCRdb running MiXCR on the 5' RACE reads. This sample has about 1,500,000 distinct CDR3 sequences, with 25% to 30% found just once. Aged about 6 to 95, donors were systemically healthy Caucasians from Russia. The V call is TRBV12-5, the J call TRBJ1-1, with no clear D. The sequence was collected from a woman aged 25 to 45 in good health. Sequenced: blood. The CDR3 region is CASGPAHRGAFF. The CDR3 nucleotides are TGTGCTAGTGGTCCCGCTCACCGGGGAGCTTTCTTT.